The clone carrying this T cell receptor (beta chain) is a singleton in its sample. The antigen is unknown. The data stem from a study of T cell responses to AZD1222 COVID-19 vaccine. Study outcomes and limitations: The study reported that nearly half of spike-specific TCRs target unmutated variant regions. Only 6 or 7 people who got AZD1222 tested seropositive at baseline. Clonal diversity was possibly underestimated, and the donors were mostly white British, with more females.

The method was immunoSEQ multiplex PCR; TCRdb's version includes in-frame clones alone and lacks a portion of them. The sample yields about 130,000 clones, 80% to 90% seen once. CDR3 length equals 16 residues. CDR1 LGHDT and CDR2 YNNKEL come from the germline V gene (reference sequence). The trim removed 4 bases at V and 4 bases at J, leaving 9 bases unmatched. The rearrangement uses TRBV3-1 (or the pseudogene TRBV3-2) and TRBJ2-2; TRBD2 agrees at 7 bases. The receptor's source is an adult in good health. The sample was peripheral blood, taken on day 0 of AZD1222 vaccination. In nucleotides, the CDR3 is TGTGCCAGCAGCCCACTAGCGCTAACCTCCACCGGGGAGCTGTTTTTT. The encoded protein is CASSPLALTSTGELFF.